The rows below give T cell receptor beta chains drawn from one sample of a study of cytomegalovirus exposure and HLA in healthy donors. TCRdb's copy holds only in-frame clones and misses some; the assay was immunoSEQ multiplex PCR. The sample holds more than 85,000 clones; 70% to 80% are singletons and the top ten take 1% to 1.5%. Material for sequencing was PBMCs. These receptors were taken from a man aged 40-49 years in good health and CMV-seronegative. Both conserved end residues are part of each CDR3. The order of the fields is D gene, clone size, J gene, V gene, CDR3 protein, CDR3 DNA. D genes are given only for firm matches. Clone size appears in some rows only: once, few, many, or a class for an expanded clone.

. | few | TRBJ1-2 | TRBV11-2 | CASSPIRRQGNYGYTF | TGTGCCAGCAGTCCGATCCGACGGCAGGGGAACTATGGCTACACCTTC
. | . | TRBJ2-7 | TRBV11-3 | CASSCERVQGYEQYF | TGTGCCAGCAGCTGTGAGCGGGTTCAGGGCTACGAGCAGTACTTC
. | . | TRBJ2-2 | TRBV30 | CAWSPDTGELFF | TGTGCCTGGAGTCCGGACACCGGGGAGCTGTTTTTT
TRBD1 | . | TRBJ2-7 | TRBV5-4 | CASSSGGKAYEQYF | TGTGCCAGCAGCTCAGGGGGCAAAGCCTACGAGCAGTACTTC
TRBD1 | . | TRBJ2-7 | TRBV29-1 | CSVNRGPELEQYF | TGCAGCGTTAACAGGGGACCAGAACTGGAGCAGTACTTC
TRBD2 | once | TRBJ2-7 | TRBV7-9 | CASSLTAGGPRGEQYF | TGTGCCAGCAGCTTAACGGCGGGGGGGCCAAGGGGTGAGCAGTACTTC
TRBD1 | . | TRBJ1-1 | TRBV18 | CASSLRGPPDTEAFF | TGTGCCAGCTCACTCAGGGGGCCGCCGGACACTGAAGCTTTCTTT
. | . | TRBJ2-5 | TRBV27 | CATRSYGETQYF | TGTGCCACCCGTAGCTACGGGGAGACCCAGTACTTC
TRBD1 | . | TRBJ1-5 | TRBV27 | CASSFSTGVGQPQHF | TGTGCCAGCAGCTTCTCCACAGGGGTGGGTCAGCCCCAGCATTTT
. | . | TRBJ2-5 | TRBV4-2 | CASSQGGTKETQYF | TGTGCCAGCAGCCAAGGGGGGACAAAAGAGACCCAGTACTTC
TRBD1 | . | TRBJ1-2 | TRBV4-1 | CASSQHKKGQGRGYTF | TGCGCCAGCAGCCAGCACAAAAAGGGACAGGGGCGCGGCTACACCTTC
TRBD1 | . | TRBJ1-2 | TRBV7-2 | CASSSDRVYNYGYTF | TGTGCCAGCAGCTCAGACAGGGTGTACAACTATGGCTACACCTTC